Listed below are T cell receptor beta chains from one sample, sequenced in a study of OX40 agonist ivuxolimab in advanced cancers. Sequencing was performed with immunoSEQ multiplex PCR; in TCRdb, only in-frame clones are kept and a portion is missing. This table holds about 33,000 clones, 74% found once. The material was CD4+ or CD8+ T cells sorted from blood, obtained in a trial of the OX40 agonist ivuxolimab. Receptor source: an adult with an advanced solid tumor such as melanoma, head and neck, liver or kidney cancer. CDR3s include the opening cysteine and the closing phenylalanine or tryptophan. The D gene is left open where the match is weak. Clone size is stated in some rows and not others, as once, few, many or a class when expanded.

j_gene	v_gene	abundance	d_gene	len	CDR3nt	CDR3aa
TRBJ2-5	TRBV6-5	once	TRBD2	15	TGTGCCAGCAGCCTGGGACTAGCGGGGCCTGGGACCCAGTACTTC	CASSLGLAGPGTQYF
TRBJ2-3	TRBV7-6	NA	TRBD1	16	TGTGCCAGCAGCTTAGGTGGACAGGGTAGCACAGATACGCAGTATTTT	CASSLGGQGSTDTQYF
TRBJ2-7	TRBV5-1	NA	TRBD1	15	TGCGCCAGCAGCTTGGAATCCCAGGGGGCCTACGAGCAGTACTTC	CASSLESQGAYEQYF
TRBJ2-7	TRBV5-1	NA	NA	15	TGCGCCAGCAGCCACCCAGGGCGCCCTCTCTACGAGCAGTACTTC	CASSHPGRPLYEQYF
TRBJ2-1	TRBV12-5	NA	NA	13	TGTGCTAGTGGTTTGACTATAACCAATGAGCAGTTCTTC	CASGLTITNEQFF
TRBJ2-3	TRBV29-1	NA	NA	12	TGCAGCGGGAGGGGAGGTACAGATACGCAGTATTTT	CSGRGGTDTQYF
TRBJ2-1	TRBV9	NA	TRBD2	15	TGTGCCAGCAGCCTAGGGGGACTAGCGGGGAATGAGCAGTTCTTC	CASSLGGLAGNEQFF
TRBJ1-2	TRBV7-8	few	NA	12	TGTGCCAGCAGCTCGACAGCCTATGGCTACACCTTC	CASSSTAYGYTF
TRBJ2-1	TRBV5-6	NA	NA	13	TGTGCCAGCAGCCGGCGACTACATGATGAGCAGTTCTTC	CASSRRLHDEQFF
TRBJ1-1	TRBV18	NA	NA	15	TGTGCCAGCTCAAATCCTAAATCGGGGAACACTGAAGCTTTCTTT	CASSNPKSGNTEAFF
TRBJ2-5	TRBV5-4	NA	NA	13	TGTGCCAGCACGTCCTGGGGGCAAGAGACCCAGTACTTC	CASTSWGQETQYF
TRBJ1-2	TRBV7-2	NA	NA	15	TGTGCCAGCAGCTTACAAGGACAGCCCGACTATGGCTACACCTTC	CASSLQGQPDYGYTF
TRBJ1-2	TRBV6-1	NA	NA	14	TGTGCCAGCAGTGAAGTGGGAGGGCACTATGGCTACACCTTC	CASSEVGGHYGYTF
TRBJ1-1	TRBV11-2	NA	NA	9	TGTGCCAGCAGCCCCCAAGCTTTCTTT	CASSPQAFF
TRBJ1-3	TRBV30	NA	NA	17	TGTGCCTGGAGCCCCCTTTCCGGGCCCAAGCGGGGAAACACCATATATTTT	CAWSPLSGPKRGNTIYF
TRBJ1-2	TRBV4-2	many	NA	12	TGTGCCAGCAGCCAGCTCAGGGGCGGCTACACCTTC	CASSQLRGGYTF
TRBJ2-3	TRBV10-3	few	TRBD1	17	TGTGCCATCAGTGCCCGGGGACAGGGAGGGAGCACAGATACGCAGTATTTT	CAISARGQGGSTDTQYF
TRBJ1-1	TRBV25-1	NA	NA	15	TGTGCCAGCAGTGGAGGACTTATACGGAACACTGAAGCTTTCTTT	CASSGGLIRNTEAFF
TRBJ1-3	TRBV7-8	NA	NA	15	TGTGCCAGCAGCCTACGACATGTCTCTGGAAACACCATATATTTT	CASSLRHVSGNTIYF
TRBJ1-2	TRBV6-6	once	NA	11	TGTGCCAGCAGTTTGACCTATGGCTACACCTTC	CASSLTYGYTF
TRBJ2-7	TRBV6-5	NA	NA	13	TGTGCCAGCAGTTACTCCTCGTTCTACGAGCAGTACTTC	CASSYSSFYEQYF
TRBJ2-6	TRBV21-1	NA	NA	17	TGTGCCAGCAGCCTCGGACAGGTGTTCTCTGGGGCCAACGTCCTGACTTTC	CASSLGQVFSGANVLTF
TRBJ2-7	TRBV5-1	NA	NA	14	TGCGCCAGCAGCTTGGATTTGGAATCCTACGAGCAGTACTTC	CASSLDLESYEQYF
TRBJ2-1	TRBV5-1	NA	TRBD2	15	TGCGCCAGCAGCTCCAGCGGGGGGGCCAGGTATGAGCAGTTCTTC	CASSSSGGARYEQFF
TRBJ2-4	TRBV29-1	NA	NA	13	TGCAGCGTTTTCGTGAGAGCCAAAAACATTCAGTACTTC	CSVFVRAKNIQYF
TRBJ2-2	TRBV5-1	medium-sized	NA	13	TGCGCCAGCAGCTTCCGACCTGGGGGGGAGCTGTTTTTT	CASSFRPGGELFF